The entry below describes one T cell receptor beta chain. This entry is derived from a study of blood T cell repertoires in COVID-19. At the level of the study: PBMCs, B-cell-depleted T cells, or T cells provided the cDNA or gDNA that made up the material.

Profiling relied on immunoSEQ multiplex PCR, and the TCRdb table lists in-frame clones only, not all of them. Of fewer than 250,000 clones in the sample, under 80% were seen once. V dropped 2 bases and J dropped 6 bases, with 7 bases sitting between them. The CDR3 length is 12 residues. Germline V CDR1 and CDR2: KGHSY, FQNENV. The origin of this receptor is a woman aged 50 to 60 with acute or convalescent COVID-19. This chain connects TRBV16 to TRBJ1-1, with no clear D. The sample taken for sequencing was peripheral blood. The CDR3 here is CASSQASAEAFF. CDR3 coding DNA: TGTGCCAGCAGCCAAGCGTCGGCTGAAGCTTTCTTT.